A selection of T cell receptor beta chains follows, all from one sample in a study of cytomegalovirus exposure and HLA in healthy donors. The data were produced by immunoSEQ multiplex PCR, yet TCRdb's version contains in-frame clones alone and is incomplete. Of 130,000 to 150,000 clones listed, about three quarters are singletons. Sequenced sample: PBMCs. These receptors were collected from a young man in good health and CMV-seronegative. The CDR3 runs from the conserved cysteine through the conserved F or W. The D gene is left open where the match is weak. Clone size, where shown, is once, few, many, or a class for clones that have expanded.

TRBJ2-7 | TRBV5-8 | NA | NA | CASSLVSGSTGKRVEYF | TGTGCCAGCAGCTTGGTGTCTGGGTCGACAGGTAAAAGGGTTGAGTACTTC
TRBJ2-7 | TRBV30 | NA | once | CAWSAEVGRDEQYF | TGTGCCTGGAGTGCGGAGGTGGGTAGGGACGAGCAGTACTTC
TRBJ2-1 | TRBV4-1 | TRBD2 | once | CASSHWGGDEQFF | TGCGCCAGCAGCCACTGGGGGGGGGATGAGCAGTTCTTC
TRBJ2-7 | TRBV11-2 | NA | few | CASSPGPGGHEQYF | TGTGCCAGCAGCCCTGGGCCGGGGGGCCACGAGCAGTACTTC
TRBJ1-1 | TRBV27 | TRBD1 | NA | CASSVGQGVPEAFF | TGTGCCAGCAGTGTTGGACAGGGAGTCCCAGAAGCTTTCTTT
TRBJ2-1 | TRBV5-6 | NA | few | CASSLLRSYNEQFF | TGTGCCAGCAGCTTGTTGAGGTCTTACAATGAGCAGTTCTTC
TRBJ1-2 | TRBV5-1 | NA | NA | CASSLGDSEGWDYGYTF | TGCGCCAGCAGCTTGGGAGATTCGGAGGGGTGGGACTATGGCTACACCTTC
TRBJ2-7 | TRBV6-5 | NA | few | CASSEVTRAYEQYF | TGTGCCAGCAGCGAAGTCACGCGGGCCTACGAGCAGTACTTC
TRBJ2-7 | TRBV7-2 | NA | once | CASSLGSLARAVYEQYF | TGTGCCAGCAGCTTAGGGTCTCTAGCGAGGGCCGTCTACGAGCAGTACTTC
TRBJ2-3 | TRBV2 | NA | once | CASSDIGINTETQYF | TGTGCCAGCAGTGATATCGGGATCAACACAGAGACGCAGTATTTT
TRBJ1-1 | TRBV10-3 | NA | once | CAASGLDTEAFF | TGTGCCGCAAGTGGCCTAGACACTGAAGCTTTCTTT
TRBJ1-1 | TRBV29-1 | NA | few | CSVEPTSRDPAFF | TGCAGCGTTGAACCTACGAGCAGGGATCCAGCTTTCTTT
TRBJ2-7 | TRBV18 | TRBD1 | NA | CASSGRDRASYEQYF | TGTGCCAGCTCGGGCCGGGACAGGGCCTCCTACGAGCAGTACTTC
TRBJ2-5 | TRBV27 | NA | NA | CASTSTEFRETQYF | TGTGCCAGCACCTCAACAGAATTCCGAGAGACCCAGTACTTC
TRBJ2-7 | TRBV10-1 | TRBD1 | NA | CASSDGTGPSEQYF | TGCGCCAGCAGTGACGGGACAGGGCCTTCCGAGCAGTACTTC
TRBJ2-7 | TRBV11-2 | TRBD1 | NA | CASSGTGYEQYF | TGTGCCAGCAGCGGGACAGGGTACGAGCAGTACTTC
TRBJ1-2 | TRBV2 | NA | few | CAGSRENYGYTF | TGTGCCGGTAGCAGGGAAAACTATGGCTACACCTTC
TRBJ1-2 | TRBV28 | NA | NA | CASSPVTGNNYGYTF | TGTGCCAGCAGTCCGGTTACAGGGAATAACTATGGCTACACCTTC
TRBJ1-6 | TRBV7-9 | TRBD1 | NA | CASSSGQGGAPLHF | TGTGCCAGCAGCTCCGGACAGGGTGGAGCACCCCTCCACTTT
TRBJ1-2 | TRBV6-1 | NA | NA | CASRRVRGYTF | TGTGCCAGCAGGCGTGTGAGGGGCTACACCTTC
TRBJ2-7 | TRBV7-8 | NA | once | CASSFRTGTYEQYF | TGTGCCAGCAGCTTTCGGACCGGGACCTACGAGCAGTACTTC
TRBJ2-6 | TRBV19 | TRBD1 | few | CASSSTGGESGANVLTF | TGTGCCAGTAGCTCTACAGGGGGCGAATCTGGGGCCAACGTCCTGACTTTC